The 32 T cell receptor beta chains below come from one sample, sequenced in a study of blood T cell repertoires in COVID-19. Clones were sequenced by immunoSEQ multiplex PCR, and TCRdb holds only the in-frame ones, with some missing. This table holds approximately 140,000 clones, around 80% found once. What was sequenced was peripheral blood. The receptor set was obtained from a human donor in a cohort sampled during active COVID-19.

This chain joins TRBV5-8 and TRBJ1-6, with 8 bases matching TRBD1. V lost 2 bases to trimming and J lost 9 bases; unmatched junction nucleotides: 4. Per germline, CDR1 SGHTS and CDR2 YDEGEE. The CDR3 extends over 14 amino acids. The CDR3 region is CASSFRDRTSPLHF. CDR3 coding DNA: TGTGCCAGCAGCTTCCGGGACAGGACTTCACCCCTCCACTTT.

This rearrangement joins TRBV11-2 to TRBJ2-2, with 7 bases that match TRBD1. J gave up 4 bases and V 1 base, and 3 bases lay outside the gene matches. Looked up from germline, CDR1 is SGHAT and CDR2 is FQNNGV. The CDR3 has 15 amino acids. The CDR3 sequence is CASSLGDRSTGELFF. The CDR3 DNA reads TGTGCCAGCAGCTTAGGGGACAGAAGCACCGGGGAGCTGTTTTTT.

The count of this clone is one. The rearrangement links TRBV4-3 to TRBJ1-5; the D is unclear. V gave up 0 bases and J gave up 0 bases, with 12 bases separating them. The CDR3 runs 17 residues. Germline assignment: CDR1 LGHNA and CDR2 YSLEER. The CDR3 region has the DNA TGCGCCAGCAGCCAAGAGTTTAGCCCGTATAGCAATCAGCCCCAGCATTTT. It codes for CASSQEFSPYSNQPQHF.

The chain is built from TRBV5-1 and TRBJ1-1; D ambiguous. This CDR3 is 11 amino acids long. The V and J ends lost 0 bases and 7 bases respectively, with 4 bases between them. CDR1 is SGHRS and CDR2 is YFSETQ in the germline V gene. CDR3 residues: CASSLDSEAFF. In DNA form, the CDR3 reads TGCGCCAGCAGCTTGGACAGTGAAGCTTTCTTT.

V gene TRBV4-3 combines with J gene TRBJ2-7; a possible D gene is TRBD1 (5 bases). Between the trimmed V and J ends, which lost 0 bases and 4 bases, there was a span of 10 bases. The germline CDR1 and CDR2 sequences are LGHNA and YSLEER. This CDR3 has 14 amino acids. CDR3 DNA sequence: TGCGCCAGCAGCCAAGATGAAGGGGATTACGAGCAGTACTTC. This encodes CASSQDEGDYEQYF.

This chain connects TRBV25-1 to TRBJ1-2; 10 bases match TRBD1. V was clipped by 1 base and J by 2 bases; unmatched bases: 4. CDR1 and CDR2 (germline): MGHDK, SYGVNS. CDR3 length: 16 residues. CDR3 nucleotide sequence: TGTGCCAGCAGTGAATTCGGGACAGGGGAGAACTATGGCTACACCTTC. Translation: CASSEFGTGENYGYTF.

This clone was detected only a few times. The rearrangement links TRBV7-8 to TRBJ1-1; D call uncertain. Germline CDR1 reads SGHVS; CDR2 reads FQNEAQ. Trimming removed 5 bases from V and 6 bases from J, with 13 bases in between. This CDR3 has 13 amino acids. Here the CDR3 DNA reads TGTGCCAGCAGCCGGGAGACTCGGGCTGAAGCTTTCTTT. It specifies CASSRETRAEAFF.

The chain joins TRBV30 to TRBJ2-1; 11 nucleotides match TRBD2. CDR1 and CDR2 from the germline V gene are GTSNPN and SVGIG (reference sequence). The CDR3 runs to 16 residues. With V trimmed by 0 bases and J by 6 bases, 7 bases remained unmatched. This CDR3 reads CAWSVPGTSGLNEQFF. The CDR3, as DNA: TGTGCCTGGAGTGTACCTGGGACTAGCGGACTCAATGAGCAGTTCTTC.

This sequence joins TRBV28 and TRBJ2-7, with D unresolved. This CDR3 comprises 12 residues. V dropped 3 bases and J dropped 0 bases, with 3 bases sitting between them. The germline gives CDR1 MDHEN, CDR2 SYDVKM. In DNA, the CDR3 is TGTGCCAGCAGTTTCAGCTCCTACGAGCAGTACTTC. Encoded protein: CASSFSSYEQYF.

This chain uses TRBV3-1 (or the pseudogene TRBV3-2) with TRBJ1-2; D remains unclear. This CDR3 spans 11 amino acids. V lost 1 base and J 8 bases, leaving 5 bases between the germline ends. Germline CDR1 reads LGHDT; CDR2 reads YNNKEL (reference sequence). The CDR3, as DNA: TGTGCCAGCAGCCAAGGGCACGGCTACACCTTC. This encodes CASSQGHGYTF.

As DNA, the CDR3 is TGTGCCAGCAGTTATCCCTCTCAGCCCCAGCATTTT. Protein product: CASSYPSQPQHF. This chain connects TRBV6-2 or TRBV6-3 to TRBJ1-5; no clear D. V was pared by 3 bases and J by 6 bases, with 6 bases between. The CDR3 covers 12 residues. Germline V gives CDR1 MNHEY, CDR2 SVGEGT.

The chain uses TRBV18 and TRBJ2-4; D is perhaps TRBD2 (5 bases). CDR3 length: 15 amino acids. V was pared by 4 bases and J by 3 bases, with 13 bases between. Germline V gives CDR1 KGHSH, CDR2 LQKENI. CDR3 sequence: CASSLLGEYKNIQYF. CDR3 coding DNA: TGTGCCAGCTCACTACTCGGGGAATACAAAAACATTCAGTACTTC. Full variable domain (rest looked up from reference TRBV18 and TRBJ2-4): NAGVMQNPRHLVRRRGQEARLRCSPMKGHSHVYWYRQLPEEGLKFMVYLQKENIIDESGMPKERFSAEFPKEGPSILRIQQVVRGDSAAYFCASSLLGEYKNIQYFGAGTRLSVL.

The rearrangement joins TRBV19 to TRBJ1-5, with 9 bases matching TRBD1. Germline-derived CDR1 and CDR2 are LNHDA and SQIVND (reference sequence). J was trimmed by 0 bases and V by 6 bases; bases with no gene match: 12. CDR3 length: 18 amino acids. CDR3 DNA: TGTGCCAGTAGCCGGGGGGACAGGGACTATTATAGCAATCAGCCCCAGCATTTT. Its translation: CASSRGDRDYYSNQPQHF.

In this sample, this clone turned up once. The chain joins TRBV6-5 to TRBJ1-1, with D perhaps TRBD1 (5 bases). The germline V gene has CDR1 MNHEY and CDR2 SVGAGI. Trimming stripped 6 bases from V and 0 bases from J, with 8 bases between. This CDR3 contains 13 residues. The CDR3, as DNA: TGTGCCAGCAGCCTGACAGTGAACACTGAAGCTTTCTTT. This gives the protein CASSLTVNTEAFF.

V and J are TRBV18 and TRBJ2-1; D is perhaps TRBD1 (5 bases). CDR3 size: 14 residues. V was cut by 2 bases and J by 4 bases, with 9 bases left in between. Germline V CDR1 and CDR2: KGHSH, LQKENI. This chain's CDR3 is CASSPMDTYNEQFF. The CDR3 DNA sequence: TGTGCCAGCTCACCAATGGACACTTACAATGAGCAGTTCTTC.

This chain links TRBV28 with TRBJ1-4; 10 bases match TRBD1. V gave up 5 bases and J gave up 11 bases; unmatched junction bases: 11. The germline V gene has CDR1 MDHEN and CDR2 SYDVKM. CDR3 length: 15 residues. CDR3 coding DNA: TGTGCCAGCAGTGAATTCGGACAGGGGGGCGGGAAACTGTTTTTT. Encoded protein: CASSEFGQGGGKLFF.

This clone appeared a single time. The rearrangement links TRBV10-3 to TRBJ2-7; TRBD1 is a possible D gene (6 bases). CDR3 length equals 13 residues. Looked up from germline, CDR1 is ENHRY and CDR2 is SYGVKD. V lost 3 bases, J lost 3 bases, and 9 bases lay in between. CDR3 sequence: CAISDRGYYEQYF. DNA of the CDR3: TGTGCCATCAGTGACAGGGGCTACTACGAGCAGTACTTC.

This chain links TRBV20-1 with TRBJ2-5; 7 bases fit TRBD2. J lost 5 bases, V lost 6 bases, and 3 bases had no gene match. There are 11 residues in the CDR3. Germline CDR1 and CDR2: DFQATT and SNEGSKA (reference sequence). CDR3 sequence reads: CSAMGGETQYF. For the CDR3, the DNA is TGCAGTGCCATGGGGGGGGAGACCCAGTACTTC.

The chain employs TRBV24-1 and TRBJ1-2; a weak D match, TRBD1 (6 bases). This CDR3 has 13 amino acids. Per the germline V gene, CDR1 is KGHDR and CDR2 is SFDVKD. The V end lost 3 bases, the J end lost 4 bases, and 8 bases lay between the germline ends. CDR3 bases: TGTGCCACCAGTGATGTGGACAGCTATGGCTACACCTTC. It specifies CATSDVDSYGYTF.

The chain has TRBV21-1 and TRBJ2-3; TRBD2 reflects the table's D call only, with no check against the DNA. TRBV21-1 is listed as a pseudogene. The length of the CDR3 is 16 residues. The CDR3 DNA follows: TGTGCCAGCAGCAAATTGAGCGTGGCCTGCACAGATACGCAGTATTTT. Its translation: CASSKLSVACTDTQYF.

This sequence joins TRBV9 and TRBJ2-1, with a weak D call TRBD2 (5 bases). Trimming stripped 2 bases from V and 5 bases from J, with 14 bases between. Germline CDR1 is SGDLS and CDR2 is YYNGEE. The CDR3 runs 15 residues. The CDR3 nucleotides read TGTGCCAGCAGCGTTAGAGGGCGAAGGGACAATGAGCAGTTCTTC. It yields the protein CASSVRGRRDNEQFF.

This chain uses TRBV9 with TRBJ2-1; 7 bases are shared with TRBD2. The germline V gene has CDR1 SGDLS and CDR2 YYNGEE. Unmatched junction bases numbered 9, after V lost 4 bases and J lost 8 bases. This CDR3 region has 14 residues. For the CDR3, the DNA is TGTGCCAGCAGCCCCCAAGTTGGGAGGGATGAGCAGTTCTTC. Encoded protein: CASSPQVGRDEQFF.

The chain recombines TRBV7-2 with TRBJ1-5, with a tentative D call TRBD1 (6 bases). Germline lookup yields CDR1 SGHTA and CDR2 FQGNSA. CDR3 length: 15 residues. Trimming stripped 3 bases from V and 2 bases from J, with 11 bases between. This CDR3 is CASSLVKGGNQPQHF. CDR3 in DNA: TGTGCCAGCAGCTTGGTAAAGGGGGGCAATCAGCCCCAGCATTTT.

The genes are TRBV6-5 and TRBJ2-7, with TRBD1 matching over 10 bases. Trimming cost V 0 bases and J 3 bases; bases outside gene matches: 5. CDR1 is MNHEY and CDR2 is SVGAGI in the germline V gene. CDR3 length: 16 residues. The CDR3 sequence is CASSYSLGQGRYEQYF. The CDR3 bases are TGTGCCAGCAGTTACTCACTGGGACAGGGGCGCTACGAGCAGTACTTC.

This clone was seen once. The chain couples TRBV5-1 to TRBJ1-6; possible D gene TRBD1, 6 bases. The V gene lost 7 bases and the J gene lost 8 bases, with 16 bases spanning the gap. The CDR3 consists of 14 residues. CDR1 is SGHRS and CDR2 is YFSETQ in the germline V gene. The CDR3 bases are TGCGCCAGCCGACTACAGGGTACGGATTCACCCCTCCACTTT. Protein product: CASRLQGTDSPLHF.

The chain recombines TRBV6-5 with TRBJ2-4, with D perhaps TRBD1 (5 bases). This CDR3 contains 14 residues. CDR1 and CDR2 from the germline V gene are MNHEY and SVGAGI. The V and J ends lost 3 bases and 5 bases respectively, with 11 bases between them. The CDR3 DNA is TGTGCCAGCAGTTATTCTGGACACCAAAACATTCAGTACTTC. Encoded protein: CASSYSGHQNIQYF.

This clone has just a few counts. V is TRBV7-6 and J is TRBJ2-1; 12 nucleotides agree with TRBD1. Germline CDR1 SGHVS, CDR2 FNYEAQ. V shed 2 bases, J shed 7 bases, and the junction held 6 bases outside the gene matches. This CDR3 region has 16 residues. The CDR3 spells CASSLSWGQGANEQFF. DNA for the CDR3: TGTGCCAGCAGCTTATCGTGGGGACAGGGGGCGAATGAGCAGTTCTTC. Variable domain in full (rest from reference TRBV7-6 and TRBJ2-1): GAGVSQSPRYKVTKRGQDVALRCDPISGHVSLYWYRQALGQGPEFLTYFNYEAQQDKSGLPNDRFSAERPEGSISTLTIQRTEQRDSAMYRCASSLSWGQGANEQFFGPGTRLTVL.

The chain combines TRBV7-2 with TRBJ2-5; weak D call: TRBD2 (6 bases). From germline, CDR1 is SGHTA and CDR2 FQGNSA. Trimming pared 1 base from V and 0 bases from J, leaving 9 bases between. This CDR3 has 15 amino acids. For the CDR3, the DNA is TGTGCCAGCAGCTTAGTTGGCGGGGACCAAGAGACCCAGTACTTC. Translating it yields CASSLVGGDQETQYF.

This clone was picked up a small number of times. The J gene is TRBJ2-1, the V gene TRBV19; possibly TRBD2 for D (5 bases). V was trimmed by 7 bases and J by 0 bases, leaving 13 bases between them. The CDR3 extends over 15 amino acids. Looked up from germline, CDR1 is LNHDA and CDR2 is SQIVND (reference sequence). The CDR3 DNA sequence: TGTGCCAGTACCGAGGGAAGGAGCTCCTACAATGAGCAGTTCTTC. Residues: CASTEGRSSYNEQFF.

The chain has TRBV27 and TRBJ1-5, with D maybe TRBD1 (6 bases). Germline values: CDR1 MNHEY, CDR2 SMNVEV (reference sequence). The length of the CDR3 is 14 residues. V shed 3 bases and J shed 4 bases, with 10 bases lying between them. CDR3 residues: CASSFGQGNQPQHF. DNA for the CDR3: TGTGCCAGCAGTTTCGGCCAGGGGAATCAGCCCCAGCATTTT.

The chain couples TRBV27 to TRBJ2-7; 8 bases agree with TRBD2. The CDR3 consists of 15 residues. CDR1 and CDR2 from the germline V gene are MNHEY and SMNVEV (reference sequence). V dropped 5 bases and J dropped 1; count of bases not matched to a gene: 7. CDR3 protein: CASSTTLAESYEQYF. Written as DNA, the CDR3 is TGTGCCAGCAGTACCACACTAGCGGAATCCTACGAGCAGTACTTC.

Note on this clone: Other nucleotide sequences from this sample produce the same CDR3. V usage is TRBV5-1 and J usage is TRBJ2-3, with 9 bases aligning to TRBD2. This CDR3 has 16 residues. Germline assignment: CDR1 SGHRS and CDR2 YFSETQ. Trimming at V came to 0 bases and at J to 0 bases, leaving 2 bases not matched to a gene. The CDR3 region has the DNA TGCGCCAGCAGCTTGGGGCGGGGGGGAAGCACAGATACGCAGTATTTT. Protein: CASSLGRGGSTDTQYF.